The 27 T cell receptor beta chains listed next were all sequenced from one sample in a study of blood T cell repertoires in COVID-19. Generated by immunoSEQ multiplex PCR, the TCRdb table keeps only in-frame clones and is missing some. Here the sample spans about 21,000 clones, roughly 91% being singletons. The material sequenced was peripheral blood. The receptors shown here come from a man in his 70s with active COVID-19.

This clone was detected only once. The chain couples TRBV4-1 to TRBJ1-4; D perhaps matches TRBD1 (6 bases). V lost 1 base to trimming and J lost 7 bases, with 16 bases between them. The CDR3 sequence is 16 residues long. Germline CDR1 reads MGHRA; CDR2 reads YSYEKL. CDR3 bases: TGCGCCAGCAGCCAAGTCGTCGGGGGGCGCGGTGAAAAACTGTTTTTT. Protein product: CASSQVVGGRGEKLFF.

This chain links TRBV7-6 with TRBJ1-5; a possible D gene is TRBD1 (5 bases). V lost 0 bases and J lost 3, with 9 bases in between. The CDR3 is made up of 15 amino acids. Germline CDR1 and CDR2: SGHVS and FNYEAQ. This CDR3 is CASSLASGPNQPQHF. CDR3 DNA: TGTGCCAGCAGCTTAGCGTCAGGGCCCAATCAGCCCCAGCATTTT.

The chain uses TRBV3-1 (or the pseudogene TRBV3-2) and TRBJ1-3, with D uncertain. The V gene lost 5 bases and the J gene lost 5 bases, with 22 bases spanning the gap. CDR1 LGHDT and CDR2 YNNKEL come from the germline V gene (reference sequence). The CDR3 loop spans 17 amino acids. The DNA for the CDR3 is TGTGCCAGCAGCGCTTTGGCTCCCATACACGCACGAAACACCATATATTTT. It yields the protein CASSALAPIHARNTIYF.

This sequence joins TRBV6-6 and TRBJ1-6; 10 positions match TRBD1. CDR3 length: 16 amino acids. Trimming cost V 5 bases and J 9 bases; bases outside gene matches: 10. CDR1 is MNHNY and CDR2 is SVGAGI in the germline V gene (reference sequence). CDR3 sequence: CASSPRTGGEGSPLHF. The CDR3 DNA sequence: TGTGCCAGCAGTCCTCGGACAGGGGGTGAGGGTTCACCCCTCCACTTT.

The rearrangement uses TRBV19 and TRBJ1-4; the D gene is possibly TRBD1 (5 bases). Between the trimmed V and J ends, which lost 1 base and 8 bases, there was a span of 14 bases. In germline, CDR1 is LNHDA, CDR2 SQIVND (reference sequence). The CDR3 is made up of 15 amino acids. The CDR3 loop reads CASSIATGGSEKLFF. Here the CDR3 DNA reads TGTGCCAGTAGTATAGCTACTGGGGGGTCCGAAAAACTGTTTTTT.

The chain couples TRBV7-8 to TRBJ2-1; TRBD1 is a possible D gene (5 bases). The V end lost 3 bases, the J end lost 0 bases, and 9 bases lay between the germline ends. Germline CDR1 reads SGHVS; CDR2 reads FQNEAQ. The CDR3 length is 15 residues. The CDR3 is CASSLQGFSYNEQFF. CDR3 sequence (DNA): TGTGCCAGCAGCTTGCAGGGTTTCTCCTACAATGAGCAGTTCTTC.

This clone was picked up one time. V gene TRBV16 combines with J gene TRBJ1-2; TRBD1 is a possible D gene (5 bases). CDR1 KGHSY and CDR2 FQNENV come from the germline V gene. The CDR3 covers 15 residues. Trimming removed 2 bases from V and 3 bases from J, with 13 bases in between. The CDR3 reads CASSQRRGWDYGYTF. Here the CDR3 DNA reads TGTGCCAGCAGCCAACGCCGGGGGTGGGACTATGGCTACACCTTC.

J is TRBJ2-7 and V is TRBV23-1; 9 nucleotides match TRBD1. TRBV23-1 is an ORF; its function is uncertain. The V gene end was trimmed by 7 bases and the J gene end by 4 bases; junction bases not matched to a gene: 14. The CDR3 sequence is 16 residues long. The CDR3 bases are TGCGCCAGCACCAGAGGGACAGGGTATTTTTCGTACGAGCAGTACTTC. It codes for CASTRGTGYFSYEQYF.

This chain links TRBV15 with TRBJ2-3, with 7 positions matching TRBD2. This CDR3 has 15 residues. V shed 5 bases and J 2 bases; nucleotides not matched to a gene: 7. Germline V lookup: CDR1 LNHNV, CDR2 YYDKDF (reference sequence). The CDR3 nucleotides read TGTGCCACCAGCTCTCTAGCGGCCTTCACAGATACGCAGTATTTT. Translating gives CATSSLAAFTDTQYF. The whole variable domain, filled in from reference TRBV15 and TRBJ2-3, reads DAMVIQNPRYQVTQFGKPVTLSCSQTLNHNVMYWYQQKSSQAPKLLFHYYDKDFNNEADTPDNFQSRRPNTSFCFLDIRSPGLGDTAMYLCATSSLAAFTDTQYFGPGTRLTVL.

This chain joins TRBV6-6 and TRBJ1-2; TRBD1 might be the D (5 bases). In germline, CDR1 is MNHNY, CDR2 SVGAGI (reference sequence). The CDR3 contains 14 residues. V lost 5 bases and J lost 4, with 14 bases in between. The CDR3 protein is CASSATGVSYGYTF. CDR3 DNA: TGTGCCAGCAGTGCTACAGGAGTTTCCTATGGCTACACCTTC.

The chain carries TRBV10-3 and TRBJ1-1, with D possibly TRBD1 on 5 matching bases. Germline-derived CDR1 and CDR2 are ENHRY and SYGVKD. The ends were cut back, 6 bases at V and 4 bases at J, with 18 bases in the middle. The CDR3 contains 15 residues. CDR3 nucleotides: TGTGCCATCAGCCAGCGGGGGATTCAGGGCACTGAAGCTTTCTTT. Amino acid sequence: CAISQRGIQGTEAFF.

This clone was recorded only once. The gene calls are TRBV19 and TRBJ2-7, with 11 bases lining up with TRBD2. This CDR3 has 19 amino acids. CDR1 and CDR2 (germline): LNHDA, SQIVND (reference sequence). V trimming: 0 bases; J trimming: 2 bases; junction bases outside the gene matches: 12. CDR3 residues: CASSIDPPQGLAVPYEQYF. CDR3 DNA: TGTGCCAGTAGTATAGATCCCCCCCAGGGACTAGCGGTGCCCTACGAGCAGTACTTC.

The CDR3 loop reads CASSQVSGRVQETQYF. The DNA of the CDR3 is TGTGCCAGCAGCCAGGTTAGCGGGAGGGTCCAAGAGACCCAGTACTTC. The genes are TRBV5-6 and TRBJ2-5, with TRBD2 identical over 11 bases. Trimming removed 4 bases from V and 1 base from J; junction bases left unmatched: 6. The CDR3 totals 16 residues. Germline loops: CDR1 SGHDT, CDR2 YYEEEE.

This rearrangement joins TRBV2 to TRBJ2-1; 7 nucleotides match TRBD2. The CDR3 has 16 residues. The V gene end was trimmed by 3 bases and the J gene end by 2 bases; junction bases not matched to a gene: 7. Germline V lookup: CDR1 SNHLY, CDR2 FYNNEI. The CDR3 nucleotides are TGTGCCAGCAGTGAGGAGCTACTAGCGACCTACAATGAGCAGTTCTTC. As protein: CASSEELLATYNEQFF.

V gene TRBV19 combines with J gene TRBJ2-3; 7 nucleotides match TRBD1. The CDR3 covers 13 residues. Germline V gene data show CDR1 as LNHDA and CDR2 as SQIVND (reference sequence). V trimming: 5 bases; J trimming: 5 bases; junction bases outside the gene matches: 4. Here the CDR3 DNA reads TGTGCCAGTAGTGCGGACAGGATAGATACGCAGTATTTT. This gives the protein CASSADRIDTQYF.

With respect to this clone: Other DNA sequences of this sample code for an identical CDR3. The chain employs TRBV7-2 and TRBJ2-2; 9 bases map to TRBD2. The length of the CDR3 is 16 residues. Losses at the gene ends were 4 bases for V and 2 bases for J; bases not matched to a gene: 5. The germline V gene has CDR1 SGHTA and CDR2 FQGNSA. The CDR3 DNA is TGTGCCAGCAGCTCCCGCGGGGGGGGTAACACCGGGGAGCTGTTTTTT. Its translation is CASSSRGGGNTGELFF.

CDR3 nucleotides: TGTGCCAGCAGAGGCCCAGGGGGCATCGGTGAAGCTTTCTTT. Protein product: CASRGPGGIGEAFF. This rearrangement joins TRBV2 to TRBJ1-1, with 8 nucleotides matching TRBD1. J was trimmed by 7 bases and V by 6 bases; bases with no gene match: 10. In germline, CDR1 is SNHLY, CDR2 FYNNEI. The CDR3 length is 14 residues.

The rearrangement uses TRBV5-1 and TRBJ1-5; D may be TRBD1 (6 bases). CDR3 length: 18 amino acids. Germline CDR1 is SGHRS and CDR2 is YFSETQ. Trimming stripped 0 bases from V and 2 bases from J, with 18 bases between. The CDR3 is CASSLESRGAFCNQPQHF. The CDR3 DNA reads TGCGCCAGCAGCTTGGAAAGTCGGGGGGCTTTTTGCAATCAGCCCCAGCATTTT. Full variable domain (missing parts from reference TRBV5-1 and TRBJ1-5): KAGVTQTPRYLIKTRGQQVTLSCSPISGHRSVSWYQQTPGQGLQFLFEYFSETQRNKGNFPGRFSGRQFSNSRSEMNVSTLELGDSALYLCASSLESRGAFCNQPQHFGDGTRLSIL.

The chain carries TRBV4-2 and TRBJ1-4; D gene uncertain. CDR3 length: 13 residues. The germline V gene has CDR1 LGHNA and CDR2 YNFKEQ. Trimming left V 4 bases short and J 7 bases short, with 10 bases between. The CDR3 coding sequence is TGTGCCAGCAGCCGGTCAGTTCGTGAAAAACTGTTTTTT. Its protein product is CASSRSVREKLFF.

V gene TRBV18 combines with J gene TRBJ2-7; 8 nucleotides match TRBD1. V was clipped by 6 bases and J by 4 bases; unmatched bases: 11. CDR3 size: 15 residues. Germline loops: CDR1 KGHSH, CDR2 LQKENI. The CDR3 DNA is TGTGCCAGCTCCCCGAAGGACAGGGAGCAGTACGAGCAGTACTTC. Encoded protein: CASSPKDREQYEQYF.

The V and J genes are TRBV11-2 and TRBJ2-1, with 10 bases matching TRBD1. V lost 5 bases, J lost 10 bases, and 5 bases stayed unmatched. CDR1 and CDR2 (germline): SGHAT, FQNNGV. This CDR3 contains 13 residues. The CDR3 DNA reads TGTGCCAGCAGCACCGGGACAGGGGACGAGCAGTTCTTC. Translation: CASSTGTGDEQFF.

The chain has TRBV6-1 and TRBJ1-6; possible D gene TRBD1, 6 bases. V was cut by 5 bases and J by 7 bases, with 12 bases left in between. In germline, CDR1 is MNHNS, CDR2 SASEGT. This CDR3 is 14 amino acids long. CDR3 residues: CASSLQGRNSPLHF. In DNA, the CDR3 is TGTGCCAGCAGTCTACAGGGAAGGAATTCACCCCTCCACTTT.

The chain combines TRBV6-5 with TRBJ2-1; 7 bases line up with TRBD2. The CDR3 spans 15 residues. V was pared by 8 bases and J by 4 bases, with 11 bases of the junction left unmatched. Germline CDR1 reads MNHEY; CDR2 reads SVGAGI. CDR3 DNA: TGTGCCAGCTCCAGGGAGCGGGACTCTTACAATGAGCAGTTCTTC. It encodes CASSRERDSYNEQFF.

The gene calls are TRBV6-6 and TRBJ2-3; 9 bases are shared with TRBD1. CDR1 MNHNY and CDR2 SVGAGI come from the germline V gene (reference sequence). With 6 bases clipped from V and 3 bases from J, the junction kept 7 bases outside the gene matches. The CDR3 has 15 amino acids. DNA of the CDR3: TGTGCCAGCAGCCTGGGACAGGGTGAAACAGATACGCAGTATTTT. This sequence encodes CASSLGQGETDTQYF.

Notes on this clone: Its ends do not fully match the called genes, so a read error is possible. The chain employs TRBV7-2 and TRBJ2-3; 10 positions match TRBD2. CDR1 and CDR2 from the germline V gene are SGHTA and FQGNSA. CDR3 length: 16 amino acids. CDR3 nucleotides: TGTGCCAGCAGCCTAGCGGGAGTCCGTACCACAGATACGCAGTATTTT. It encodes CASSLAGVRTTDTQYF.

Only one count was recorded for this clone. This chain uses TRBV30 with TRBJ2-6; unclear D gene. Germline V gives CDR1 GTSNPN, CDR2 SVGIG (reference sequence). The V end was cut by 4 bases, the J end by 0 bases, with 4 bases between. This CDR3 has 13 amino acids. The CDR3 loop reads CAWTGSGANVLTF. The CDR3 DNA reads TGTGCCTGGACCGGCTCTGGGGCCAACGTCCTGACTTTC.

The genes are TRBV3-1 (or the pseudogene TRBV3-2) and TRBJ2-7, with unresolved D. Germline CDR1 is LGHDT and CDR2 is YNNKEL (reference sequence). This CDR3 spans 15 amino acids. V was cut by 1 base and J by 3 bases, with 13 bases left in between. CDR3 DNA: TGTGCCAGCAGCCAAGTGGTTGTACAATTCTACGAGCAGTACTTC. Its protein product is CASSQVVVQFYEQYF.